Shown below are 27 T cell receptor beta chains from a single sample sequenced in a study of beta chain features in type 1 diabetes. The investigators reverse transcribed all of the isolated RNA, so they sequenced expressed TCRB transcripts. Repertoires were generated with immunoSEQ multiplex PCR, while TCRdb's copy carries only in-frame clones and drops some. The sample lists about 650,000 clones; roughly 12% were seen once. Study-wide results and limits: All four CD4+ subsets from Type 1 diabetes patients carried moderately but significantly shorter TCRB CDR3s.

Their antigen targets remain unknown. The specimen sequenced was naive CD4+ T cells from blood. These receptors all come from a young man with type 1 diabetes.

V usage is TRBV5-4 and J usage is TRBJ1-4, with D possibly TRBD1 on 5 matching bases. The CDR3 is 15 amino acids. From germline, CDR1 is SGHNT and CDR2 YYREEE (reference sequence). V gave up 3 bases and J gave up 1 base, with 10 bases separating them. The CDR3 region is CASSSGRVTNEKLFF. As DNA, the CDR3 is TGTGCCAGCAGCTCCGGCAGGGTAACTAATGAAAAACTGTTTTTT.

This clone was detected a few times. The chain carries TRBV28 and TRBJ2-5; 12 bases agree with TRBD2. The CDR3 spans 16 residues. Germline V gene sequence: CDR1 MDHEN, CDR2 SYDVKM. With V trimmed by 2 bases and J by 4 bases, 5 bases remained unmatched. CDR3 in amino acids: CASSLGTSGYPETQYF. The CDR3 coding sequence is TGTGCCAGCAGTTTAGGGACTAGCGGGTACCCAGAGACCCAGTACTTC.

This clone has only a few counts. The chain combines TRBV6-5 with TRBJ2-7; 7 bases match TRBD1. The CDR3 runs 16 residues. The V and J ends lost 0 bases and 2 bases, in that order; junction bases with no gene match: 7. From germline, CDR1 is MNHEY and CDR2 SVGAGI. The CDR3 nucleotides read TGTGCCAGCAGTTACTCTAAGGGACAGCTTGCCTACGAGCAGTACTTC. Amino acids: CASSYSKGQLAYEQYF.

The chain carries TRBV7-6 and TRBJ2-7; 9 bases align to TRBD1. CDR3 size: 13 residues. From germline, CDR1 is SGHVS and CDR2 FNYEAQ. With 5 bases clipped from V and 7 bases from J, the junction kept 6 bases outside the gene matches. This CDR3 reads CASSPRQGGEQYF. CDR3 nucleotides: TGTGCCAGCAGCCCTAGACAGGGGGGAGAGCAGTACTTC. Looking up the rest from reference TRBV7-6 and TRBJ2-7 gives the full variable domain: GAGVSQSPRYKVTKRGQDVALRCDPISGHVSLYWYRQALGQGPEFLTYFNYEAQQDKSGLPNDRFSAERPEGSISTLTIQRTEQRDSAMYRCASSPRQGGEQYFGPGTRLTVT.

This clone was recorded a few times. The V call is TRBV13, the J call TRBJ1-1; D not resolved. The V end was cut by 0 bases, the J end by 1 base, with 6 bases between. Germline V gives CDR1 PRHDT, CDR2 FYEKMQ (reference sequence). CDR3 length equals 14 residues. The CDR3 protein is CASSLGRWNTEAFF. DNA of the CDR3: TGTGCCAGCAGCTTAGGGAGATGGAACACTGAAGCTTTCTTT.

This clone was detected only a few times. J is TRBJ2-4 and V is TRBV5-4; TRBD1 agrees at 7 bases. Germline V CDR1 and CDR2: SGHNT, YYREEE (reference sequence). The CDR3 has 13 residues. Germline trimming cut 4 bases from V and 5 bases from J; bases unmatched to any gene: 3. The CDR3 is CASSPGQENIQYF. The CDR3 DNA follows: TGTGCCAGCAGCCCCGGACAGGAAAACATTCAGTACTTC.

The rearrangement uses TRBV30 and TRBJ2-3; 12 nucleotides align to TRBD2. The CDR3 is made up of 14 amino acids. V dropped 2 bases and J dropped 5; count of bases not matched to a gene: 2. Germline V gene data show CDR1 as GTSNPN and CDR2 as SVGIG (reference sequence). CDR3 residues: CAWSRTSGVDTQYF. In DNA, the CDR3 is TGTGCCTGGAGTCGGACTAGCGGGGTAGATACGCAGTATTTT.

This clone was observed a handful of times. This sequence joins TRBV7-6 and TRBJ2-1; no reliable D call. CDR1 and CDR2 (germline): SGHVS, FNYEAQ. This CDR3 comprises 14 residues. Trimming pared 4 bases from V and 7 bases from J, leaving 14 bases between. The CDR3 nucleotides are TGTGCCAGCAGCTCCGGCCAGCCGGGTAATGAGCAGTTCTTC. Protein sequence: CASSSGQPGNEQFF.

The CDR3 region has the DNA TGTGCCAGCAGCTTACAGCCGACCAGCACAGATACGCAGTATTTT. Its protein is CASSLQPTSTDTQYF. The chain couples TRBV7-9 to TRBJ2-3; D uncertain. V was shortened by 2 bases and J by 0 bases, with 9 bases between the two germline ends. The CDR3 spans 15 residues. CDR1 is SEHNR, CDR2 FQNEAQ, per germline (reference sequence).

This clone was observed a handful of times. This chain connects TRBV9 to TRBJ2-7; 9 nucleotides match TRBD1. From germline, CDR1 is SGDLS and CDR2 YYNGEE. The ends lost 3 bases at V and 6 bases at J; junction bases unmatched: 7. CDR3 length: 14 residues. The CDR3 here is CASSERTGAIEQYF. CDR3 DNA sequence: TGTGCCAGCAGCGAGAGGACAGGGGCCATCGAGCAGTACTTC.

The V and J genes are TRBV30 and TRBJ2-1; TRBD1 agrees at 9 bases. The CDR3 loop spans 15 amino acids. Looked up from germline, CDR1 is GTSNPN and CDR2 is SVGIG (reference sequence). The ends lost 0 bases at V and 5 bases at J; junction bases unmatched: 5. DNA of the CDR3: TGTGCCTGGAGTGTAACAGGGGGCTTCAACAATGAGCAGTTCTTC. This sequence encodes CAWSVTGGFNNEQFF.

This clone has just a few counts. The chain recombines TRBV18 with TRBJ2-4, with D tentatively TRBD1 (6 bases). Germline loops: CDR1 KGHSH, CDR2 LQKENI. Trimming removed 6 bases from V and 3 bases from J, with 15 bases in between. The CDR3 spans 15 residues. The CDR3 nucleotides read TGTGCCAGCTCGCTCAGGGGCCTGGGCAAAAACATTCAGTACTTC. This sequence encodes CASSLRGLGKNIQYF.

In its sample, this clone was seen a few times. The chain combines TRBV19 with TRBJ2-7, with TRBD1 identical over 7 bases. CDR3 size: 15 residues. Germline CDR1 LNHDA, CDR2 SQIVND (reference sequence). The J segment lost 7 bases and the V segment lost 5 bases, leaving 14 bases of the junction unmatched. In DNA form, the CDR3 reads TGTGCCAGTAGTCATACCGGGACAGACCTCCTTGAGCAGTACTTC. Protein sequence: CASSHTGTDLLEQYF.

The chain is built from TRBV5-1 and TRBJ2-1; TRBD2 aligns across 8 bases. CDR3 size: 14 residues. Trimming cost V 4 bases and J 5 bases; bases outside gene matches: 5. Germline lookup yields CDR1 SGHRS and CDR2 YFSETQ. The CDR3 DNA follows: TGCGCCAGCAGCATTTTCGGGAGGGACAATGAGCAGTTCTTC. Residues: CASSIFGRDNEQFF. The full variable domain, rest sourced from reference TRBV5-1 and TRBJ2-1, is KAGVTQTPRYLIKTRGQQVTLSCSPISGHRSVSWYQQTPGQGLQFLFEYFSETQRNKGNFPGRFSGRQFSNSRSEMNVSTLELGDSALYLCASSIFGRDNEQFFGPGTRLTVL.

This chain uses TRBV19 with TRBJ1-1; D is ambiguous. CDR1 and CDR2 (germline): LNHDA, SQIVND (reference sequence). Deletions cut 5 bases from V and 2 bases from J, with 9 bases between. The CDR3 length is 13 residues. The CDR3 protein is CASSFGLNTEAFF. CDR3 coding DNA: TGTGCCAGTAGTTTCGGACTAAACACTGAAGCTTTCTTT.

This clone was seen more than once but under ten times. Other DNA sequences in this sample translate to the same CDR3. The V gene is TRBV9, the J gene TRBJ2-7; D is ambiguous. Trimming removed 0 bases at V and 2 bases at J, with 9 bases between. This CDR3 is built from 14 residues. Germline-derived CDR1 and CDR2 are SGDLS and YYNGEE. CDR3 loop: CASSVGGSAYEQYF. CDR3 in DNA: TGTGCCAGCAGCGTAGGAGGATCTGCCTACGAGCAGTACTTC.

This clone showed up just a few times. The CDR3 loop is CASSYAGGLDIYEQYF. CDR3 DNA: TGTGCCAGCAGTTACGCGGGGGGGCTTGATATTTACGAGCAGTACTTC. This chain joins TRBV6-5 and TRBJ2-7; 9 bases are shared with TRBD2. The CDR3 is made up of 16 amino acids. Germline CDR1 and CDR2: MNHEY and SVGAGI. With V trimmed by 2 bases and J by 4 bases, 9 bases remained unmatched.

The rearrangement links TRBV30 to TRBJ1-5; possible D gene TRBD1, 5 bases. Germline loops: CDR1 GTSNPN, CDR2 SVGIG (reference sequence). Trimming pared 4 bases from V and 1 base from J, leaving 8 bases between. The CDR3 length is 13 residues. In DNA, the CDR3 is TGTGCCTGGACCCGGGGGAGCAATCAGCCCCAGCATTTT. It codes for CAWTRGSNQPQHF.

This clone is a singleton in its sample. The CDR3: CASTQSPADGSGELFF. CDR3 bases: TGTGCCAGCACCCAAAGCCCCGCAGACGGCAGCGGGGAGCTGTTTTTT. The chain is built from TRBV7-9 and TRBJ2-2; D gene ambiguous. This CDR3 contains 16 residues. Germline-derived CDR1 and CDR2 are SEHNR and FQNEAQ (reference sequence). Deletions cut 7 bases from V and 7 bases from J, with 22 bases between.

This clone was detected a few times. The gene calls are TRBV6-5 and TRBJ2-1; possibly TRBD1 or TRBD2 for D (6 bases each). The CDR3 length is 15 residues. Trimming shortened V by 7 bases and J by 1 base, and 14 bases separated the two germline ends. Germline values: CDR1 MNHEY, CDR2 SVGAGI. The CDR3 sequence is CASTKGGLSYNEQFF. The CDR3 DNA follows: TGTGCCAGCACTAAGGGGGGCTTATCCTACAATGAGCAGTTCTTC.

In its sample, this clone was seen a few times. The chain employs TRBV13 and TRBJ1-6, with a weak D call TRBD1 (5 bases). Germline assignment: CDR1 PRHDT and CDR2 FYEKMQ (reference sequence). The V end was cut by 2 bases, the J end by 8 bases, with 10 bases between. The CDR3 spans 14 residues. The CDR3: CASSLQGIDSPLHF. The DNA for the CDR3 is TGTGCCAGCAGCTTACAGGGTATTGATTCACCCCTCCACTTT.

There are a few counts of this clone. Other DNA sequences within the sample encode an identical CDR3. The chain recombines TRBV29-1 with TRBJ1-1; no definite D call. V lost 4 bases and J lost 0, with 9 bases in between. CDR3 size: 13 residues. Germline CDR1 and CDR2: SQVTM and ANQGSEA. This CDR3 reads CSVGGLLNTEAFF. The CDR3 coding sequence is TGCAGCGTTGGCGGACTCTTGAACACTGAAGCTTTCTTT.

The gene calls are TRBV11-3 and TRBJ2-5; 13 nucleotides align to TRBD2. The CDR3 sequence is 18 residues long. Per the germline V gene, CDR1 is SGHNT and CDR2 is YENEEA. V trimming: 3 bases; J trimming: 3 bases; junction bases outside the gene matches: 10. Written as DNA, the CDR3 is TGTGCCAGCAGCTTCACCTTCGGGACTAGCGGGGTAAAAGAGACCCAGTACTTC. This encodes CASSFTFGTSGVKETQYF.

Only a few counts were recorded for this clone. The CDR3 nucleotides read TGTGCCAGTAGTATAGTAGCAGGGGGGTATCAGCCCCAGCATTTT. This gives the protein CASSIVAGGYQPQHF. The chain recombines TRBV19 with TRBJ1-5; TRBD1 agrees at 7 bases. Looked up from germline, CDR1 is LNHDA and CDR2 is SQIVND (reference sequence). The CDR3 consists of 15 residues. V was clipped by 1 base and J by 5 bases; unmatched bases: 5.

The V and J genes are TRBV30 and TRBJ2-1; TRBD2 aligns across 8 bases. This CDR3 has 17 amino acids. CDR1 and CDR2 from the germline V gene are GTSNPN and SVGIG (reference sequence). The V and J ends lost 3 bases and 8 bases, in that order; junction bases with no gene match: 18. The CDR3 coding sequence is TGTGCCTGGAGCAGGAGCGGGGGCCCCCTAATCCTAGATGAGCAGTTCTTC. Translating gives CAWSRSGGPLILDEQFF.

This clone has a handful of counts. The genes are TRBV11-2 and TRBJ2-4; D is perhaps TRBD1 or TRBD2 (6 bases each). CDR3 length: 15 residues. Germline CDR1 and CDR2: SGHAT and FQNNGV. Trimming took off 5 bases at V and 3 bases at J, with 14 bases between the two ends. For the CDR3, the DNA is TGTGCCAGCAGCCCCGACGGGGGCTTCAAAAACATTCAGTACTTC. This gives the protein CASSPDGGFKNIQYF.

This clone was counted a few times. CDR3 coding DNA: TGTGCCAGCAGCTCCCGGACCAATTCACGAACCCTCCACTTT. It yields the protein CASSSRTNSRTLHF. The V gene is TRBV11-3, the J gene TRBJ1-6; D gene unclear. CDR1 SGHNT and CDR2 YENEEA come from the germline V gene. Trimming stripped 4 bases from V and 14 bases from J, with 18 bases between. This CDR3 is built from 14 residues.